This TCR beta chain was recorded in a study of cytomegalovirus exposure and HLA in healthy donors. Vbeta (60) and Jbeta (13) primers were used in the PCR. Produced via immunoSEQ multiplex PCR; TCRdb's table is partial and in-frame only. The top ten hold under 3.5% of the sample, which has tens of thousands of clones, 76% seen once. Details on this clone: Its antigen remains unknown.

Whole-study findings and limits: Clonal expansion was found to be greater in HLA-associated TCR beta chains than in equally common others in a later analysis. Earlier findings revealed that most TCR beta V segments proved productive either about 87% or about 30% of the time.

CDR3 size: 16 residues. Deletions cut 0 bases from V and 4 bases from J, with 13 bases between. This TCR was recovered from a man aged 18 to 29 in good health and CMV-seronegative. This chain connects TRBV23-1 to TRBJ1-5, with D maybe TRBD1 (5 bases). TRBV23-1 is known as an ORF, though its function is uncertain. The sample consisted of PBMCs. This chain's CDR3 is CASSQSPGIMNQPQHF. CDR3 in DNA: TGCGCCAGCAGTCAATCCCCAGGGATCATGAATCAGCCCCAGCATTTT.